Below, 7 T cell receptor beta chains from the same sample are listed, as sequenced in a study of cytomegalovirus exposure and HLA in healthy donors. A multiplex PCR was run with 60 Vbeta primers and 13 Jbeta primers. The assay was immunoSEQ multiplex PCR, and TCRdb's table has in-frame clones only and misses some. In all, the sample yields tens of thousands of clones. The sample comprised PBMCs. These receptors were taken from a male donor in good health and CMV-seronegative.

The rearrangement joins TRBV6-5 to TRBJ2-7; D is undetermined. The CDR3 consists of 10 residues. The V gene's germline CDR1 is MNHEY and CDR2 SVGAGI. V shed 5 bases and J shed 3 bases, with 2 bases lying between them. The DNA of the CDR3 is TGTGCCAGCAGTCGCTACGAGCAGTACTTC. This sequence encodes CASSRYEQYF.

The chain employs TRBV2 and TRBJ1-1; tentatively, D is TRBD1 (5 bases). In germline, CDR1 is SNHLY, CDR2 FYNNEI. Trimming took off 8 bases at V and 1 base at J, with 14 bases between the two ends. The CDR3 is 14 amino acids. This CDR3 reads CASGDLRPNTEAFF. The DNA of the CDR3 is TGTGCCAGCGGGGACTTACGACCGAACACTGAAGCTTTCTTT.

The chain recombines TRBV7-6 with TRBJ1-3, with a weak D call TRBD1 (6 bases). V was shortened by 0 bases and J by 0 bases, with 12 bases between the two germline ends. Per the germline V gene, CDR1 is SGHVS and CDR2 is FNYEAQ. The CDR3 is 17 residues long. CDR3 sequence: CASSLALGQISGNTIYF. CDR3 coding DNA: TGTGCCAGCAGCTTAGCGCTCGGACAGATCTCTGGAAACACCATATATTTT.

This chain connects TRBV10-3 to TRBJ2-7; 7 bases are a match to TRBD2. This CDR3 has 13 residues. After removal of 10 bases from V and 2 bases from J, the junction contained 8 bases not matched to a gene. Germline CDR1 ENHRY, CDR2 SYGVKD. CDR3 residues: CATAASGPYEQYF. In DNA, the CDR3 is TGTGCCACTGCGGCTAGCGGTCCCTACGAGCAGTACTTC.

This sequence joins TRBV28 and TRBJ2-1; 10 bases are shared with TRBD2. The CDR3 contains 18 residues. CDR1 MDHEN and CDR2 SYDVKM come from the germline V gene. V was pared by 7 bases and J by 0 bases, with 12 bases of the junction left unmatched. The CDR3 is CASNTRGLAPNSYNEQFF. Here the CDR3 DNA reads TGTGCCAGCAATACACGGGGACTAGCGCCGAACTCCTACAATGAGCAGTTCTTC.

The chain uses TRBV30 and TRBJ1-6; TRBD1 is a possible D gene (6 bases). CDR1 and CDR2 (germline): GTSNPN, SVGIG (reference sequence). V lost 4 bases and J 7 bases, leaving 17 bases between the germline ends. The CDR3 runs 15 residues. CDR3 sequence: CAWIPAGDGNSPLHF. Written as DNA, the CDR3 is TGTGCCTGGATTCCGGCAGGGGATGGAAATTCACCCCTCCACTTT.

The chain is built from TRBV5-1 and TRBJ2-2; TRBD1 aligns across 7 bases. This CDR3 contains 15 residues. CDR1 and CDR2 (germline): SGHRS, YFSETQ. V dropped 0 bases and J dropped 6; count of bases not matched to a gene: 5. CDR3 DNA: TGCGCCAGCAGCTTGGGCACAGGGGTCCCCGGGGAGCTGTTTTTT. This translates into CASSLGTGVPGELFF. The whole variable domain, filled in from reference TRBV5-1 and TRBJ2-2, reads KAGVTQTPRYLIKTRGQQVTLSCSPISGHRSVSWYQQTPGQGLQFLFEYFSETQRNKGNFPGRFSGRQFSNSRSEMNVSTLELGDSALYLCASSLGTGVPGELFFGEGSRLTVL.